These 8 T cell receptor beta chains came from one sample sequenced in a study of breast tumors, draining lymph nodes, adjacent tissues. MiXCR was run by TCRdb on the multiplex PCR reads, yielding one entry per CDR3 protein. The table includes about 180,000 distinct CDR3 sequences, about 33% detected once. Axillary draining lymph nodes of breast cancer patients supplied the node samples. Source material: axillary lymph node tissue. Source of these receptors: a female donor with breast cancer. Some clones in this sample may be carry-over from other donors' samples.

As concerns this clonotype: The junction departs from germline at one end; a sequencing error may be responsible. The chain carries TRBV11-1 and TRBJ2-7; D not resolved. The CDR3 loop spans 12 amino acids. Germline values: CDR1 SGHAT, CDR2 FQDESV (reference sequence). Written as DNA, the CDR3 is TGTGCCAGCAGCCTCTATTCCTACAAGCAGTACTTC. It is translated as CASSLYSYKQYF.

CDR3 DNA sequence: TGCAGTGCTAGAGACGGACAGGGCCCCTCTGGGGCCAACGTCCTGACTTTC. It codes for CSARDGQGPSGANVLTF. The chain is built from TRBV20-1 and TRBJ2-6; the match to TRBD1 covers 8 bases. Germline V gene sequence: CDR1 DFQATT, CDR2 SNEGSKA (reference sequence). V gave up 0 bases and J gave up 0 bases; unmatched junction bases: 4. The CDR3 spans 17 residues.

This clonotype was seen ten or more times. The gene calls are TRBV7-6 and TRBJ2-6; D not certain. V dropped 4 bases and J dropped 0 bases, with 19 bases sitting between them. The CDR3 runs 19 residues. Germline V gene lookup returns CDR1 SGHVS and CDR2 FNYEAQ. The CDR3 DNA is TGTGCCAGCAGCTCCTCCCAGAAAACGACCCGCTCTGGGGCCAACGTCCTGACTTTC. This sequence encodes CASSSSQKTTRSGANVLTF. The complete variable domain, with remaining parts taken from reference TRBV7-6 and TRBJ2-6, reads GAGVSQSPRYKVTKRGQDVALRCDPISGHVSLYWYRQALGQGPEFLTYFNYEAQQDKSGLPNDRFSAERPEGSISTLTIQRTEQRDSAMYRCASSSSQKTTRSGANVLTFGAGSRLTVL.

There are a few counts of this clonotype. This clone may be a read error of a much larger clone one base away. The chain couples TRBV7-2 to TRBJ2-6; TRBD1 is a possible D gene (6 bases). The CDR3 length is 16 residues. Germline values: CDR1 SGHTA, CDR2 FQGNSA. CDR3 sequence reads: CARSFTGFPGANVLTF. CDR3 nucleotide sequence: TGTGCCCGCAGCTTTACAGGGTTCCCTGGGGCCAACGTCCTGACTTTC.

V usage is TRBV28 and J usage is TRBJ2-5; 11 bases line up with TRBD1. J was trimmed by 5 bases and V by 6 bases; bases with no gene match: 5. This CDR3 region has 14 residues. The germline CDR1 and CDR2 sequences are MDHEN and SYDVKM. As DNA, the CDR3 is TGTGCCAGCAGCCAGGACAGGGGGCATGAGACCCAGTACTTC. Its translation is CASSQDRGHETQYF. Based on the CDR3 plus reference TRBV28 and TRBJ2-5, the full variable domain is DVKVTQSSRYLVKRTGEKVFLECVQDMDHENMFWYRQDPGLGLRLIYFSYDVKMKEKGDIPEGYSVSREKKERFSLILESASTNQTSMYLCASSQDRGHETQYFGPGTRLLVL.

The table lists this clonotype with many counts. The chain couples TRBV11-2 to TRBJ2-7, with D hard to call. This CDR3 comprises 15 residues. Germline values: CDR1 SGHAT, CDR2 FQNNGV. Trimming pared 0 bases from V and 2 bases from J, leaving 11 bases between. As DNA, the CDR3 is TGTGCCAGCAGCTTAGATAAGGTTTTGACCTACGAGCAGTACTTC. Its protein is CASSLDKVLTYEQYF. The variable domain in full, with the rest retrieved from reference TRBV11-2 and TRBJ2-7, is EAGVAQSPRYKIIEKRQSVAFWCNPISGHATLYWYQQILGQGPKLLIQFQNNGVVDDSQLPKDRFSAERLKGVDSTLKIQPAKLEDSAVYLCASSLDKVLTYEQYFGPGTRLTVT.

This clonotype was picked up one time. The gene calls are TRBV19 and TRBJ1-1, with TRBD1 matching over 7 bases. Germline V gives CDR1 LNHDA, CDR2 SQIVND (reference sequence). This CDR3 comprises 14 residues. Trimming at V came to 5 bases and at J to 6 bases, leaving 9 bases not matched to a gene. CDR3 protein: CASSQPTGDPEAFF. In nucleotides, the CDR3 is TGTGCCAGTAGTCAGCCCACAGGGGACCCTGAAGCTTTCTTT. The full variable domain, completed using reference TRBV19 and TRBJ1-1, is DGGITQSPKYLFRKEGQNVTLSCEQNLNHDAMYWYRQDPGQGLRLIYYSQIVNDFQKGDIAEGYSVSREKKESFPLTVTSAQKNPTAFYLCASSQPTGDPEAFFGQGTRLTVV.

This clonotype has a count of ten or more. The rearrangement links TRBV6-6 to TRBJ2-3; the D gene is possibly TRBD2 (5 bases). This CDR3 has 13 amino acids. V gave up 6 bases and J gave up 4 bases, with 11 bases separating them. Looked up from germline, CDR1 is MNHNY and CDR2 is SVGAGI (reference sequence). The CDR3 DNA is TGTGCCAGCAGAAATGAGGGCGCAGATACGCAGTATTTT. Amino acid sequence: CASRNEGADTQYF.